This TCR beta chain was found in a study of CD8+ T cells in alopecia areata. Germline V gene data show CDR1 as GTSNPN and CDR2 as SVGIG (reference sequence). The CDR3 runs to 16 residues. The V gene end was trimmed by 3 bases and the J gene end by 6 bases; junction bases not matched to a gene: 8. The sequencing template was cDNA reverse transcribed from extracted RNA. Method: immunoSEQ multiplex PCR; TCRdb's copy keeps in-frame clones and lacks some. The table has fewer than 200,000 clones, about 60% seen once. Here the sequenced sample was CD4+ T cells sorted from blood, taken at week 0. V usage is TRBV30 and J usage is TRBJ2-2; 12 positions agree with TRBD1. This TCR derives from a human donor with alopecia areata. This chain's CDR3 is CAWRTIGTGGSGELFF. The CDR3 DNA sequence: TGTGCCTGGAGGACAATCGGGACAGGGGGCTCCGGGGAGCTGTTTTTT.